This TCR beta chain was captured in a study of T cell repertoires in cytomegalovirus infection. Across the whole study: Both CMV infection and a matching HLA type were indicated by public TCR beta signatures.

General observations from the study: The response measured ex vivo was dominated by TCR beta clonotypes (HLA-C-restricted and CMV-specific).

This clonotype was seen many times. The antigen is not known. This CDR3 contains 13 residues. The J segment lost 5 bases and the V segment lost 11 bases, leaving 5 bases of the junction unmatched. Germline V gene sequence: CDR1 LNHDA, CDR2 SQIVND (reference sequence). TCRdb reanalysed the reads using MiXCR and keeps one entry per CDR3 protein. The sample shows about 58,000 distinct CDR3 sequences, roughly 20% of them seen only once. Specimen: CD8+ T cells from cultured PBMCs, collected from culture after CMV antigen stimulation. The V gene is TRBV19, the J gene TRBJ1-5; 11 nucleotides align to TRBD1. The source is a human donor in good health (CMV status not recorded). Some clones in this sample may be carry-over from other donors' samples. The CDR3 reads CAVKGQGDQPQHF. The CDR3 DNA follows: TGTGCCGTAAAGGGACAGGGGGATCAGCCCCAGCATTTT.